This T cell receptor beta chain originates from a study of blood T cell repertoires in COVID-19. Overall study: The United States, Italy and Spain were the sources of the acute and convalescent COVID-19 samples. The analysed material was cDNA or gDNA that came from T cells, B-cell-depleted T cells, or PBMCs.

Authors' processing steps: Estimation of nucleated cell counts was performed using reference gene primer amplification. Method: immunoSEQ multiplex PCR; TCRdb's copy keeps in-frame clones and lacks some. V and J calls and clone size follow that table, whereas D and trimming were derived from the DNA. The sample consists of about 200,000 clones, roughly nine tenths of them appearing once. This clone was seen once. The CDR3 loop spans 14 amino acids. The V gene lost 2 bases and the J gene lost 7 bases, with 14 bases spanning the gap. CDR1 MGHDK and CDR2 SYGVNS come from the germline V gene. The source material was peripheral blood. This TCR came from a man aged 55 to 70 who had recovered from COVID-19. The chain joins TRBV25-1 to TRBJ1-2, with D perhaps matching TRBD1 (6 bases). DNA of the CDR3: TGTGCCAGCAGTGAAGGGGGCAGGGCGATTGGCTACACCTTC. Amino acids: CASSEGGRAIGYTF.